Described below is a single TCR beta chain sequence and its context. Its antigen is currently unknown. These data are taken from a study of cytomegalovirus exposure and HLA in healthy donors. Notes on the study in general: About 90% or about 30% of the time was how often most TCR beta V segments were productive, according to an earlier analysis. TRBV6-2, TRBV6-3 and other indistinguishable V segments were excluded. Using a false discovery rate of 0.05, a later analysis showed that 16,951 TCR beta sequences were associated with HLA alleles.

The CDR3 totals 12 residues. The germline CDR1 and CDR2 sequences are MGHDK and SYGVNS. Trimming stripped 6 bases from V and 5 bases from J, with 10 bases between. Primers included in the PCR were 60 Vbeta and 13 Jbeta primers. Data came from immunoSEQ multiplex PCR; TCRdb stores just in-frame clones and leaves some out. This sample carries under 150,000 clones, around 80% of them seen once, and the ten largest clones take approximately 3%. The J gene is TRBJ1-2, the V gene TRBV25-1, with D possibly matching TRBD1 (5 bases). Sequenced: PBMCs. This TCR was sampled from a boy between 2 and 15 years old in good health and CMV-seronegative. DNA of the CDR3: TGTGCCAGCAGGGCAGGGTCATATGGCTACACCTTC. This gives the protein CASRAGSYGYTF.